This T cell receptor beta chain was sequenced in a study of CD8 T cells in ankylosing spondylitis. Notes on the study in general: For ankylosing spondylitis blood, a TCR beta motif of several highly homologous variants appeared characteristic. Some of these motif variants have turned up before, in reports on reactive arthritis synovial fluid and blood.

TCRdb recomputed calls from the 5' RACE reads with MiXCR, one row per CDR3 protein. The sample holds some 700,000 distinct CDR3 sequences; under 20% are singletons and the top ten take over 15%. This clonotype occurred many times. Its antigen remains unknown. V was pared by 4 bases and J by 4 bases, with 11 bases between. Per germline, CDR1 SGHRS and CDR2 YFSETQ. The CDR3 is 13 residues long. The clonotype comes from a male donor with ankylosing spondylitis. The genes are TRBV5-1 and TRBJ2-5; D unresolved. The sequenced material came from blood, either unsorted or a sorted T cell fraction (not recorded which). CDR3 DNA: TGCGCCAGCAGCGGGTGGAGAAGAGAGACCCAGTACTTC. Amino acids: CASSGWRRETQYF.